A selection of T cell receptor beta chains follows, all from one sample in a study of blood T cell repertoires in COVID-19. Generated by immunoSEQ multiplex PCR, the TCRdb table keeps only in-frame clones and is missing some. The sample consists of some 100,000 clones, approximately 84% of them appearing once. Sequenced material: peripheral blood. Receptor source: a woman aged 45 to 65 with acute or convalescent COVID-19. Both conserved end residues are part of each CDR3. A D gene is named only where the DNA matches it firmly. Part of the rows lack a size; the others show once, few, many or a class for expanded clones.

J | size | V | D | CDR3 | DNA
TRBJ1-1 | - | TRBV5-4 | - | CASSPWRAGITEAFF | TGTGCCAGCAGCCCCTGGAGGGCAGGGATAACTGAAGCTTTCTTT
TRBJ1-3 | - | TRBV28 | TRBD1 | CASRMKTGGGNTIYF | TGTGCCAGCAGGATGAAGACAGGGGGGGGAAACACCATATATTTT
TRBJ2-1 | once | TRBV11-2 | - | CAGGRAHGEQFF | TGTGCCGGGGGCAGGGCTCACGGTGAGCAGTTCTTC
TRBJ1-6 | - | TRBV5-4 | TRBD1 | CASSSGQGASPLHF | TGTGCCAGCAGTTCGGGACAGGGGGCTTCACCCCTCCACTTT
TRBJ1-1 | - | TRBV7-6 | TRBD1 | CASSPTLRQGGTEAFF | TGTGCCAGCAGCCCAACATTACGACAGGGAGGCACTGAAGCTTTCTTT
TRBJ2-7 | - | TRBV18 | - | CASSPQSGEQYF | TGTGCCAGCTCACCCCAAAGCGGCGAGCAGTACTTC
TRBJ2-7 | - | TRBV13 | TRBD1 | CASSPRGTGQSISYEQYF | TGTGCCAGCAGCCCACGAGGGACAGGACAAAGTATCTCCTACGAGCAGTACTTC
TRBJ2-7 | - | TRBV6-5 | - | CASSSIISYEQYF | TGTGCCAGCAGTTCAATTATCAGCTACGAGCAGTACTTC
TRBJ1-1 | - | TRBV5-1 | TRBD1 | CASTVSTGPEAFF | TGCGCCAGCACCGTATCGACAGGGCCTGAAGCTTTCTTT
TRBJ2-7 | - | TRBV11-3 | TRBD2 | CASSSGTSGTYEQYF | TGTGCCAGCAGCTCGGGGACTAGCGGCACCTACGAGCAGTACTTC
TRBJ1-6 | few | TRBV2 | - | CASRNTGNNNSPLHF | TGTGCCAGCCGAAACACAGGAAACAATAATTCACCCCTCCACTTT
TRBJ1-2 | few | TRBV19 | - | CASSIQEGSSYGYTF | TGTGCCAGTAGTATCCAGGAAGGTTCCTCCTATGGCTACACCTTC
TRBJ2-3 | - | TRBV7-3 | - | CASSSTSTDTQYF | TGTGCCAGCAGCTCCACTAGCACAGATACGCAGTATTTT
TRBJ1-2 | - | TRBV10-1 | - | CASALGHNYGYTF | TGCGCCAGCGCCTTAGGACACAACTATGGCTACACCTTC
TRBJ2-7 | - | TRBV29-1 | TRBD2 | CSVEGLQTYEQYF | TGCAGTGTTGAGGGACTACAAACCTACGAGCAGTACTTC
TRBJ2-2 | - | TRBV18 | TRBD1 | CASSPDRGLFGELFF | TGTGCCAGCTCACCGGACAGGGGGCTTTTCGGGGAGCTGTTTTTT
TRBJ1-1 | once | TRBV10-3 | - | CAISAAGNTEAFF | TGTGCCATCAGTGCCGCAGGGAACACTGAAGCTTTCTTT
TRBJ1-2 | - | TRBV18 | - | CASSQVTSNYGYTF | TGTGCCAGCTCACAAGTTACTTCTAACTATGGCTACACCTTC
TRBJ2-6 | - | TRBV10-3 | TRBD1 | CAITVGQGHSGANVLTF | TGTGCCATCACCGTGGGACAGGGGCACTCTGGGGCCAACGTCCTGACTTTC
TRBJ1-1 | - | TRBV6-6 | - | CASSRGGTEAFF | TGTGCCAGCAGCCGTGGGGGGACTGAAGCTTTCTTT
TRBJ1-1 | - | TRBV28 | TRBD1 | CASSQTGTEAFF | TGTGCCAGCAGTCAGACAGGGACTGAAGCTTTCTTT
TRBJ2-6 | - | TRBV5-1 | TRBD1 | CASTTQGSSGANVLTF | TGCGCCAGCACCACACAGGGGAGCTCTGGGGCCAACGTCCTGACTTTC
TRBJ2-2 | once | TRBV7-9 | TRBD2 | CASSHFGGANTGELFF | TGTGCCAGCAGCCACTTCGGGGGGGCGAACACCGGGGAGCTGTTTTTT
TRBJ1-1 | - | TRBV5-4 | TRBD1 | CASSSGQVNTEAFF | TGTGCCAGCAGCTCCGGACAGGTGAACACTGAAGCTTTCTTT
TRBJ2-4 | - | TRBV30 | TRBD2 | CAWSVRGGVKNIQYF | TGTGCCTGGAGTGTACGGGGAGGGGTGAAAAACATTCAGTACTTC
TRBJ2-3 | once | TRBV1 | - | CTSSQGTSGGPSTDTQYF | TGCACCAGCAGCCAAGGGACTAGCGGGGGGCCCAGCACAGATACGCAGTATTTT
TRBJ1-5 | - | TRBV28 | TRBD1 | CASSPDRGFSNQPQHF | TGTGCCAGCAGTCCTGACAGGGGATTCTCCAATCAGCCCCAGCATTTT
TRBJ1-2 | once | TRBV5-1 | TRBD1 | CASSPGTGGNYGYTF | TGCGCCAGCAGCCCCGGGACAGGGGGCAACTATGGCTACACCTTC